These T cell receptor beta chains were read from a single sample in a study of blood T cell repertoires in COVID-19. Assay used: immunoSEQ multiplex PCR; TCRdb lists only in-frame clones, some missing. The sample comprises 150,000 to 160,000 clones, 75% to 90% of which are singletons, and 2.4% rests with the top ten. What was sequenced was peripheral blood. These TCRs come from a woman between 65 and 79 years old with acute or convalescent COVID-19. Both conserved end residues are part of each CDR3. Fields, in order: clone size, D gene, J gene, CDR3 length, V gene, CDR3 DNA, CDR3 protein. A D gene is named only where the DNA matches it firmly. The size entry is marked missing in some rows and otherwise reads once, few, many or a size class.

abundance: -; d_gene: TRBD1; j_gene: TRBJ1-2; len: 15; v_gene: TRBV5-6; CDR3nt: TGTGCCAGCAGCCCCGGGACAGGATATAACTATGGCTACACCTTC; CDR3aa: CASSPGTGYNYGYTF
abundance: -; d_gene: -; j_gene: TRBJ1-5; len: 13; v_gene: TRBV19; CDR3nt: TGTGCCAGCCGCCTTCCGGGGGATCAGCCCCAGCATTTT; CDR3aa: CASRLPGDQPQHF
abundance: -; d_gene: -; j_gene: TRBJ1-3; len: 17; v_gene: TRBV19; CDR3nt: TGTGCCAGTAGTACACCAAGACCCGAACCGGGGGGAAACACCATATATTTT; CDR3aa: CASSTPRPEPGGNTIYF
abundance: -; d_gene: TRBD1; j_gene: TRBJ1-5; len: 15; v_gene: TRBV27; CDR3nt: TGTGCCAGCAGTTTATGGGGACAGGGAAGTCAGCCCCAGCATTTT; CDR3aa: CASSLWGQGSQPQHF
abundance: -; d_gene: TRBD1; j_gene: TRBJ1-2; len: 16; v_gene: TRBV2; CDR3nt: TGTGCCAGCAGCGACATCACCGGACAGGGGGCCTATGGCTACACCTTC; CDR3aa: CASSDITGQGAYGYTF
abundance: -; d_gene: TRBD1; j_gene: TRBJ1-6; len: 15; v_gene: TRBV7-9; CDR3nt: TGTGCCAGCAGCTTCCAGACAGGGAGCAATTCACCCCTCCACTTT; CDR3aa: CASSFQTGSNSPLHF
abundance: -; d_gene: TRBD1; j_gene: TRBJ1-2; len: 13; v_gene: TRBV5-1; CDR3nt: TGCGCCAGCAGCCTGGACAGGGCCGGTGGCTACACCTTC; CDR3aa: CASSLDRAGGYTF
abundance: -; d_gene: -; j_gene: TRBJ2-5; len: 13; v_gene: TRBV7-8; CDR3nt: TGTGCCAGCAGCTTAGTGAGGGAGGAGACCCAGTACTTC; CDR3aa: CASSLVREETQYF
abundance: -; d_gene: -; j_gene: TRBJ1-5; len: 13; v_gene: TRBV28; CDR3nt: TGTGCCAGCAGTGGCAGCGGAAGGAAGCCCCAGCATTTT; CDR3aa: CASSGSGRKPQHF
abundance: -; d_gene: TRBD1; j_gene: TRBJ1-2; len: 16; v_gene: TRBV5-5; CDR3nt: TGTGCCAGCAGCTTGGGGGGGACAGGGGTACGGGATGGCTACACCTTC; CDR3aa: CASSLGGTGVRDGYTF
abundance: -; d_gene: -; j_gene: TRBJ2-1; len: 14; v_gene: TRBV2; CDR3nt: TGTGCCAGCGGTTTACAGGCCGTTTACAATGAGCAGTTCTTC; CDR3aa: CASGLQAVYNEQFF
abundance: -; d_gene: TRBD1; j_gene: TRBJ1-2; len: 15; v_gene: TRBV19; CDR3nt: TGTGCCAGTAGTACCCGTTACGGGACAGCTTATGGCTACACCTTC; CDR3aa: CASSTRYGTAYGYTF
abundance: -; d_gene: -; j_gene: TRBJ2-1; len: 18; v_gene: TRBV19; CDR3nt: TGTGCCAGTAGTCCCAGGGGTTTGGGCACAAGCTCCTACAATGAGCAGTTCTTC; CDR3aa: CASSPRGLGTSSYNEQFF
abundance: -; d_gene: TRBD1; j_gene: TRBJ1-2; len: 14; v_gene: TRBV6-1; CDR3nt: TGTGCCAGCAGTGAATCAGGGACAGGTTATGGCTACACCTTC; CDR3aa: CASSESGTGYGYTF
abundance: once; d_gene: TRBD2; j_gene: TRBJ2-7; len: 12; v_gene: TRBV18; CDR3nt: TGTGCCAGCTCGGGACTAACCTACGAGCAGTACTTC; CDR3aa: CASSGLTYEQYF
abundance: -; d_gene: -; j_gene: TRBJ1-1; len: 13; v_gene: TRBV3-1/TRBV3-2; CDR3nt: TGTGCCAGCAGCCAAACAGAATACACTGAAGCTTTCTTT; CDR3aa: CASSQTEYTEAFF
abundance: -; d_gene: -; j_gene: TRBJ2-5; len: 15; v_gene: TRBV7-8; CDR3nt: TGTGCCAGCAGCTTAGATGGACGACTAGAAGAGACCCAGTACTTC; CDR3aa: CASSLDGRLEETQYF
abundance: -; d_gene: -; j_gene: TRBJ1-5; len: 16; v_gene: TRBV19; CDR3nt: TGTGCCAGTAGTATAGATAGCAGCTATAGCAATCAGCCCCAGCATTTT; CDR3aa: CASSIDSSYSNQPQHF
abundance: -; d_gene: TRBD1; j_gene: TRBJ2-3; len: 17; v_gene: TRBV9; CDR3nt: TGTGCCAGCAGCGTAGACTTTAGGACAGGGGCGCAGCATACGCAGTATTTT; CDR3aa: CASSVDFRTGAQHTQYF
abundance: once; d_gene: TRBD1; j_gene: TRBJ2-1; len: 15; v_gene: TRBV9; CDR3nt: TGTGCCAGCAGTGAGATAGGGACAGCCCGGGGTGAGCAGTTCTTC; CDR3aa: CASSEIGTARGEQFF
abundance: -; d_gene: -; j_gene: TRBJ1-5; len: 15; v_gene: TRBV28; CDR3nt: TGTGCCAGCACCTCAGACAGGATGATCGATCAGCCCCAGCATTTT; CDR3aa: CASTSDRMIDQPQHF
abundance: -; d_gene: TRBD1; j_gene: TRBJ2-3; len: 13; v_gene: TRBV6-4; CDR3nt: TGTGCCAGCAGTCGGGACAGGTTGGATACGCAGTATTTT; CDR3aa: CASSRDRLDTQYF
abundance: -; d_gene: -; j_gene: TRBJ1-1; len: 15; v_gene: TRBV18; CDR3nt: TGTGCCAGCTCACCACCGGCGGGAAGAAACACTGAAGCTTTCTTT; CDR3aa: CASSPPAGRNTEAFF
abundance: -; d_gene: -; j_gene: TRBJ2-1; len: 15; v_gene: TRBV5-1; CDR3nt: TGCGCCAGCAGCTTTACAGGGCCCGTCTACAATGAGCAGTTCTTC; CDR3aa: CASSFTGPVYNEQFF
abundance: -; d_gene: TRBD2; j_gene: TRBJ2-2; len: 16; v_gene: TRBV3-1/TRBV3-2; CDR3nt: TGTGCCAGCAGCCTGACTAGCGGGAGCAACACCGGGGAGCTGTTTTTT; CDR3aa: CASSLTSGSNTGELFF
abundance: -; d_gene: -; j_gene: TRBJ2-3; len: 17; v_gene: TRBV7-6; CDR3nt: TGTGCCAGCAGCTTAGCCCCGAGAGAGGCGGGCACAGATACGCAGTATTTT; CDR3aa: CASSLAPREAGTDTQYF
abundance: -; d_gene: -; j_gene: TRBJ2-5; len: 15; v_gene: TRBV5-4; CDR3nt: TGTGCCAGCAGCTCCGGGACAAAGGCCCAAGAGACCCAGTACTTC; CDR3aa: CASSSGTKAQETQYF
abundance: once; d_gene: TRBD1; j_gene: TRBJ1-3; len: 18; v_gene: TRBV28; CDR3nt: TGTGCCAGCAGCCGACGGACAGGGGGGTTAAGCTCTGGAAACACCATATATTTT; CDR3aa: CASSRRTGGLSSGNTIYF